This is a list of T cell receptor beta chains from one sample in a study of cytomegalovirus exposure and HLA in healthy donors. Using immunoSEQ multiplex PCR, the repertoire was profiled, and TCRdb retains in-frame clones only, with some absent. The sample comprises approximately 150,000 clones, just over 70% of which are singletons, and 2% to 2.5% rests with the top ten. The sample comprised PBMCs. The receptors were gathered from a human donor in good health. The CDR3 runs from the conserved cysteine through the conserved F or W. Fields, in order: J gene, clone size, D gene, V gene, CDR3 DNA, CDR3 protein. D genes are given only for firm matches. Expanded clones are given a class, and other clones once, few, many or no size at all.

J gene: TRBJ1-1; clone size: few; D gene: .; V gene: TRBV11-2; CDR3 DNA: TGTGCCAGCAGCTTCAATGCCGTGGGCTCTGAAGCTTTCTTT; CDR3 protein: CASSFNAVGSEAFF
J gene: TRBJ2-5; clone size: .; D gene: .; V gene: TRBV5-1; CDR3 DNA: TGCGCCAGCAGCTTGGCCGGGGGTCAGGAGACCCAGTACTTC; CDR3 protein: CASSLAGGQETQYF
J gene: TRBJ2-5; clone size: .; D gene: TRBD1; V gene: TRBV5-6; CDR3 DNA: TGTGCCAGCAGTGGGGGACAGGGTGAGACCCAGTACTTC; CDR3 protein: CASSGGQGETQYF
J gene: TRBJ1-1; clone size: once; D gene: .; V gene: TRBV27; CDR3 DNA: TGTGCCAGCAGTTTATCAGGAGCAGCTCCTGAAGCTTTCTTT; CDR3 protein: CASSLSGAAPEAFF
J gene: TRBJ2-7; clone size: .; D gene: TRBD2; V gene: TRBV10-3; CDR3 DNA: TGTGCCATCAGTGCCCGGGAGGGCCACTACGAGCAGTACTTC; CDR3 protein: CAISAREGHYEQYF
J gene: TRBJ1-5; clone size: few; D gene: TRBD1; V gene: TRBV18; CDR3 DNA: TGTGCCAGCTCATCGTCGGCGGGACAGGGGGCCAATCAGCCCCAGCATTTT; CDR3 protein: CASSSSAGQGANQPQHF
J gene: TRBJ2-7; clone size: once; D gene: TRBD1; V gene: TRBV6-5; CDR3 DNA: TGTGCCAGCAGTGAGGGACAGGGAAACTACGAGCAGTACTTC; CDR3 protein: CASSEGQGNYEQYF
J gene: TRBJ1-2; clone size: .; D gene: .; V gene: TRBV9; CDR3 DNA: TGTGCCAGCAGCGTAGCGGGGTCTGCTGGCTACACCTTC; CDR3 protein: CASSVAGSAGYTF
J gene: TRBJ2-7; clone size: .; D gene: TRBD2; V gene: TRBV7-6; CDR3 DNA: TGTGCCAGCAGCCTCCGACTAGCGGGGAGCTCCTACGAGCAGTACTTC; CDR3 protein: CASSLRLAGSSYEQYF
J gene: TRBJ1-1; clone size: .; D gene: .; V gene: TRBV5-1; CDR3 DNA: TGCGCCAGCAGCTTGGGGGGCCCTTACCCTAACACTGAAGCTTTCTTT; CDR3 protein: CASSLGGPYPNTEAFF
J gene: TRBJ1-6; clone size: .; D gene: TRBD1; V gene: TRBV7-9; CDR3 DNA: TGTGCCAGCAGCTCCCCTGGAGGACAGGGTAGCTCCTATAATTCACCCCTCCACTTT; CDR3 protein: CASSSPGGQGSSYNSPLHF
J gene: TRBJ2-7; clone size: .; D gene: TRBD2; V gene: TRBV7-3; CDR3 DNA: TGTGCCAGCAGCTTTATCGGGGGGAGCTCCTACGAGCAGTACTTC; CDR3 protein: CASSFIGGSSYEQYF
J gene: TRBJ2-7; clone size: .; D gene: .; V gene: TRBV9; CDR3 DNA: TGTGCCAGCAGCGTAGAAGCGAGGGACTCCTACGAGCAGTACTTC; CDR3 protein: CASSVEARDSYEQYF
J gene: TRBJ1-2; clone size: few; D gene: .; V gene: TRBV9; CDR3 DNA: TGTGCCAGCAGCGTAGGGGGGCGAACCTATGGCTACACCTTC; CDR3 protein: CASSVGGRTYGYTF
J gene: TRBJ1-2; clone size: .; D gene: TRBD1; V gene: TRBV19; CDR3 DNA: TGTGCCAGTAGTATAGATCCCACAGGGGGAGAAGATGGCTACACCTTC; CDR3 protein: CASSIDPTGGEDGYTF
J gene: TRBJ1-6; clone size: .; D gene: .; V gene: TRBV7-9; CDR3 DNA: TGTGCCAGCAGCTTGGGGGCCGGGGATAATTCACCCCTCCACTTT; CDR3 protein: CASSLGAGDNSPLHF
J gene: TRBJ2-1; clone size: .; D gene: .; V gene: TRBV7-9; CDR3 DNA: TGTGCCAGCACCCGAACGGGGGAGCAGTTCTTC; CDR3 protein: CASTRTGEQFF
J gene: TRBJ1-6; clone size: .; D gene: .; V gene: TRBV6-5; CDR3 DNA: TGTGCCAGCAGTTACGGGCCCCTCTCACCCCTCCACTTT; CDR3 protein: CASSYGPLSPLHF
J gene: TRBJ1-1; clone size: once; D gene: .; V gene: TRBV12-5; CDR3 DNA: TGTGCTAGTGGTTTGGTAAGGTCAGGGGACACTGAAGCTTTCTTT; CDR3 protein: CASGLVRSGDTEAFF
J gene: TRBJ2-3; clone size: .; D gene: .; V gene: TRBV7-9; CDR3 DNA: TGTTCCAGCAGCCTTGACAGACTCGTCCGGGGGAGCACAGATACGCAGTATTTT; CDR3 protein: CSSSLDRLVRGSTDTQYF
J gene: TRBJ1-1; clone size: .; D gene: .; V gene: TRBV18; CDR3 DNA: TGTGCCAGCTCACCGGGCTTTGGGAACACTGAAGCTTTCTTT; CDR3 protein: CASSPGFGNTEAFF
J gene: TRBJ2-7; clone size: .; D gene: .; V gene: TRBV9; CDR3 DNA: TGTGCCAGCAGCGTAGGGGGGGTATACGAGCAGTACTTC; CDR3 protein: CASSVGGVYEQYF
J gene: TRBJ2-5; clone size: .; D gene: .; V gene: TRBV20-1; CDR3 DNA: TGCAGTGCTATAGGGGCGGAGACCCAGTACTTC; CDR3 protein: CSAIGAETQYF
J gene: TRBJ1-3; clone size: .; D gene: TRBD1; V gene: TRBV29-1; CDR3 DNA: TGCAGCGTACGACCGGGACAGGGAAACACCATATATTTT; CDR3 protein: CSVRPGQGNTIYF
J gene: TRBJ2-3; clone size: few; D gene: TRBD2; V gene: TRBV9; CDR3 DNA: TGTGCCAGCAGCGTTAGCGGGGGGGCAGACACAGATACGCAGTATTTT; CDR3 protein: CASSVSGGADTDTQYF
J gene: TRBJ1-1; clone size: few; D gene: TRBD1; V gene: TRBV4-2; CDR3 DNA: TGTGCCAGCAGCTTGGACAGGAGACGAAAGAACACTGAAGCTTTCTTT; CDR3 protein: CASSLDRRRKNTEAFF
J gene: TRBJ2-1; clone size: .; D gene: .; V gene: TRBV7-9; CDR3 DNA: TGTGCCAGCAGCTTAGCGCGACTAGGGTACAATGAGCAGTTCTTC; CDR3 protein: CASSLARLGYNEQFF
J gene: TRBJ1-5; clone size: .; D gene: TRBD1; V gene: TRBV5-6; CDR3 DNA: TGTGCCAGCAGCTTATTCGACAGGGACAATCAGCCCCAGCATTTT; CDR3 protein: CASSLFDRDNQPQHF
J gene: TRBJ2-2; clone size: .; D gene: .; V gene: TRBV5-4; CDR3 DNA: TGTGCCAGCAGCCGCCTTCTAGGGGAGCTGTTTTTT; CDR3 protein: CASSRLLGELFF
J gene: TRBJ2-3; clone size: once; D gene: .; V gene: TRBV21-1; CDR3 DNA: TGTGCCAGCAGCAAAATGGGTACTAGCGGGGGGGCGGGTACAGATACGCAGTATTTT; CDR3 protein: CASSKMGTSGGAGTDTQYF
J gene: TRBJ1-1; clone size: .; D gene: .; V gene: TRBV7-2; CDR3 DNA: TGTGCCAGCAGCTTATACATGAACACTGAAGCTTTCTTT; CDR3 protein: CASSLYMNTEAFF
J gene: TRBJ1-6; clone size: .; D gene: TRBD1; V gene: TRBV7-7; CDR3 DNA: TGTGCTAGCAGCTTATCGGACAGGGATAATTCACCCCTCCACTTT; CDR3 protein: CASSLSDRDNSPLHF
J gene: TRBJ2-3; clone size: .; D gene: .; V gene: TRBV4-3; CDR3 DNA: TGCGCCAGCAGCCAAGCTGGGCAGGACACAGATACGCAGTATTTT; CDR3 protein: CASSQAGQDTDTQYF
J gene: TRBJ2-7; clone size: .; D gene: .; V gene: TRBV27; CDR3 DNA: TGTGCCAGCAGTTGGGCCAGGGATTACGAGCAGTACTTC; CDR3 protein: CASSWARDYEQYF
J gene: TRBJ1-2; clone size: few; D gene: .; V gene: TRBV9; CDR3 DNA: TGTGCCAGCAGCGCCGACAGGAACTATGGCTACACCTTC; CDR3 protein: CASSADRNYGYTF
J gene: TRBJ2-7; clone size: few; D gene: .; V gene: TRBV5-1; CDR3 DNA: TGCGCCAGCAGCTTGGGTCAGGGGTGGTACGATTACTACGAGCAGTACTTC; CDR3 protein: CASSLGQGWYDYYEQYF
J gene: TRBJ2-5; clone size: .; D gene: .; V gene: TRBV29-1; CDR3 DNA: TGCAGCGTTGTTCGCATCGGGGAAGAGACCCAGTACTTC; CDR3 protein: CSVVRIGEETQYF
J gene: TRBJ2-7; clone size: .; D gene: .; V gene: TRBV27; CDR3 DNA: TGTGCCAGCAGTTTTGGGGCGGAGGGTTACGAGCAGTACTTC; CDR3 protein: CASSFGAEGYEQYF